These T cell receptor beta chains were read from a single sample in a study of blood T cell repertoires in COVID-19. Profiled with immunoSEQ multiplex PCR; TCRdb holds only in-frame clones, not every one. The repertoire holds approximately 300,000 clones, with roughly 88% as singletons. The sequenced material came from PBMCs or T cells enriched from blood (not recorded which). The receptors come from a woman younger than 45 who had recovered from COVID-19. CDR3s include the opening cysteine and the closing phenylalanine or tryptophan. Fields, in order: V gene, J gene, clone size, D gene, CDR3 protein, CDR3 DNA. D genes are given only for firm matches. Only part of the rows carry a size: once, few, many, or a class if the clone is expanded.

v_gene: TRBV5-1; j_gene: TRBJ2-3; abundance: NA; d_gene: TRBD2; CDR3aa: CASSRGLAESTDTQYF; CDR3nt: TGCGCCAGCAGCCGAGGACTAGCGGAGAGCACAGATACGCAGTATTTT
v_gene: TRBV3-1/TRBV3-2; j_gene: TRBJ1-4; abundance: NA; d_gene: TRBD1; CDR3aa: CASSPTGGKEKLFF; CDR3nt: TGTGCCAGCAGCCCGACAGGGGGTAAAGAAAAACTGTTTTTT
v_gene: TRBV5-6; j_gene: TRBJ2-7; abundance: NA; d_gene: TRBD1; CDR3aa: CASSSRQGLTYEQYF; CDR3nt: TGTGCCAGCAGCTCGAGACAGGGGTTAACCTACGAGCAGTACTTC
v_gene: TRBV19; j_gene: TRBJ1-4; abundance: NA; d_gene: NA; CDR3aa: CASSITGLDEKLFF; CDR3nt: TGTGCCAGTAGTATCACGGGGTTGGATGAAAAACTGTTTTTT
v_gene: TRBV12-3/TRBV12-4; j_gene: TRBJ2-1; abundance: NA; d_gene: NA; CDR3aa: CASSLSNHEQFF; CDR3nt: TGTGCCAGCAGTCTTAGCAACCATGAGCAGTTCTTC
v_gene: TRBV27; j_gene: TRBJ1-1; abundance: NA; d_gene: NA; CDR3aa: CASSLGRRSLGTEAFF; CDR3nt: TGTGCCAGCAGTTTAGGCCGGAGGAGCTTAGGCACTGAAGCTTTCTTT
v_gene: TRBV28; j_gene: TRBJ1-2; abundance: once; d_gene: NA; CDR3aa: CASSSRDILYGYTF; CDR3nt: TGTGCCAGCAGTTCCCGGGACATCCTCTATGGCTACACCTTC
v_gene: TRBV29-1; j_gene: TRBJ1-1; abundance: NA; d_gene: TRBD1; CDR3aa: CSVEVGGTGGRTEAFF; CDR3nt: TGCAGCGTTGAAGTTGGAGGGACAGGGGGCCGGACTGAAGCTTTCTTT
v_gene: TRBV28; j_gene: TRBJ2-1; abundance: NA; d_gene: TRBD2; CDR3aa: CASSLRGSSYNEQFF; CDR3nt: TGTGCCAGCAGTTTGCGGGGGAGCTCCTACAATGAGCAGTTCTTC
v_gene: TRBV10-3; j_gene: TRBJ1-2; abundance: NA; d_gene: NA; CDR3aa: CAISPRGGENYGYTF; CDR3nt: TGTGCCATCAGTCCTCGTGGTGGGGAGAACTATGGCTACACCTTC
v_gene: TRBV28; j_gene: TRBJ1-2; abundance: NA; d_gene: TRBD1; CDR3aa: CASIPGQGTYGYTF; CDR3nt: TGTGCCAGCATCCCGGGACAGGGAACCTATGGCTACACCTTC
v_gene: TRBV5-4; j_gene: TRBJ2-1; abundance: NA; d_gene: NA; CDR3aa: CASSLSQAYNEQFF; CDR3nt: TGTGCCAGCAGCTTGTCGCAGGCTTACAATGAGCAGTTCTTC
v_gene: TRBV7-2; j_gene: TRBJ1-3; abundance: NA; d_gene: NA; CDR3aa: CASSSSFSGNTIYF; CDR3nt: TGTGCCAGCAGCTCCAGTTTCTCTGGAAACACCATATATTTT
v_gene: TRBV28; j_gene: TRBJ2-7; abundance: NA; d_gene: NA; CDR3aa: CASSLPDSTRSYEQYF; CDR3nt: TGTGCCAGCAGTCTCCCCGACTCTACTCGCTCCTACGAGCAGTACTTC
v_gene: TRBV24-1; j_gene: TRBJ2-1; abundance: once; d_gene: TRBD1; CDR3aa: CATSEDHRGRYNEQFF; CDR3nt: TGTGCCACCAGTGAGGATCACAGGGGGAGATACAATGAGCAGTTCTTC
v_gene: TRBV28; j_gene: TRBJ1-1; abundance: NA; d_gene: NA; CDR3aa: CASRVSGNWNTEAFF; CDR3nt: TGTGCCAGCAGAGTTTCAGGGAATTGGAACACTGAAGCTTTCTTT
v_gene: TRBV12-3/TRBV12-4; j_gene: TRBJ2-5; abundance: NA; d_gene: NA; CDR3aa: CASSFLRIETQYF; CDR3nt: TGTGCCAGCAGTTTCTTGCGGATAGAGACCCAGTACTTC
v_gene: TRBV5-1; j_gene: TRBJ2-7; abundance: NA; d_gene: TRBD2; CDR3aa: CASSLAGGDLYEQYF; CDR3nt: TGCGCCAGCAGCTTAGCGGGAGGCGACTTATACGAGCAGTACTTC
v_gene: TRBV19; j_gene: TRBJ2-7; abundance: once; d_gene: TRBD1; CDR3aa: CASRITGTGSYEQYF; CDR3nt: TGTGCCAGTAGAATAACCGGGACAGGGTCCTACGAGCAGTACTTC
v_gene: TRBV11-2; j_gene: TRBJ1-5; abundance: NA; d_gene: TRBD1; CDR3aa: CASSLARQGRSSNQPQHF; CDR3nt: TGTGCCAGCAGCTTAGCCCGACAGGGACGTAGTAGCAATCAGCCCCAGCATTTT
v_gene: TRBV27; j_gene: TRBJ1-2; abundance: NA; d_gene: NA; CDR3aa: CASSLKAGYYGYTF; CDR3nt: TGTGCCAGCAGTTTAAAGGCAGGGTACTATGGCTACACCTTC
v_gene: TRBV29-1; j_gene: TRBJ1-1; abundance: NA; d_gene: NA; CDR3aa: CSGAVSERAGGAFF; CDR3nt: TGCAGCGGTGCCGTATCGGAAAGGGCCGGGGGAGCTTTCTTT
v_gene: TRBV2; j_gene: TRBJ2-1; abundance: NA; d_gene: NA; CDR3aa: CASRENRDNEQFF; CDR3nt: TGTGCCAGCCGGGAGAATCGGGACAATGAGCAGTTCTTC
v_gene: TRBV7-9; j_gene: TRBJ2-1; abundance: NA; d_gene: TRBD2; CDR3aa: CASSASLAGEYNEQFF; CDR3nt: TGTGCCAGCAGCGCCTCACTAGCGGGGGAGTACAATGAGCAGTTCTTC
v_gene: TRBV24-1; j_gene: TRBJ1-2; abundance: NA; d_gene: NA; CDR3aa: CATSDFRTAPYGYTF; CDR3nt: TGTGCCACCAGTGATTTCCGGACAGCTCCCTATGGCTACACCTTC
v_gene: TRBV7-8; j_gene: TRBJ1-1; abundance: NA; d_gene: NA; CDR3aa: CASSLNLQGEAFF; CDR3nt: TGTGCCAGCAGCCTCAACTTACAGGGTGAAGCTTTCTTT
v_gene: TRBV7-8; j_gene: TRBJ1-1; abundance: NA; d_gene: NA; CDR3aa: CASSQYRAFTEAFF; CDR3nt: TGTGCCAGCAGCCAATACAGGGCATTTACCGAAGCTTTCTTT
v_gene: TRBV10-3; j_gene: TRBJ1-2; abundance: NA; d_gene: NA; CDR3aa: CAISDSGTRSIYTF; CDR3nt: TGTGCCATCAGTGACTCTGGGACTAGGTCGATCTACACCTTC
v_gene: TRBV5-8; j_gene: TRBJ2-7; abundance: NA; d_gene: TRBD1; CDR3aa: CASSPIRQGMAYEQYF; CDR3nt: TGTGCCAGCAGCCCCATAAGACAGGGAATGGCGTACGAGCAGTACTTC
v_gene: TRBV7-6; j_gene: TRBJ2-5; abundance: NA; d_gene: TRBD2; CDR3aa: CASSLGLASETQYF; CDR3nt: TGTGCCAGCAGCTTAGGACTAGCGTCGGAGACCCAGTACTTC
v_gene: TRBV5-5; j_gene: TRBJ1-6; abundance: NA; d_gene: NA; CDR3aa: CASSSPGEGARFSYNSPLHF; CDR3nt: TGTGCCAGCAGCTCACCCGGCGAGGGCGCGCGATTCTCCTATAATTCACCCCTCCACTTT
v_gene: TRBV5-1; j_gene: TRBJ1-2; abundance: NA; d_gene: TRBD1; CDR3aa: CASSSGQEVYGYTF; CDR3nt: TGCGCCAGCAGCTCCGGACAGGAGGTTTATGGCTACACCTTC
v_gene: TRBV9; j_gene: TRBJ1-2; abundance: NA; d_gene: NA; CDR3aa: CASSVGQVYGYTF; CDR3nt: TGTGCCAGCAGCGTAGGACAGGTCTATGGCTACACCTTC
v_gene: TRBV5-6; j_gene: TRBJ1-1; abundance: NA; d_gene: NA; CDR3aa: CASSPGQTYEAFF; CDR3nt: TGTGCCAGCAGCCCCGGACAGACGTACGAAGCTTTCTTT
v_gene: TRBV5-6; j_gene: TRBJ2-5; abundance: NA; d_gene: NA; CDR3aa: CASSFYGETQYF; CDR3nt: TGTGCCAGCAGTTTTTACGGGGAGACCCAGTACTTC
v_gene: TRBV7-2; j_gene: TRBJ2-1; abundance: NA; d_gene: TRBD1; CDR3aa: CASSTRQGIGEQFF; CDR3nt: TGTGCCAGCAGCACCCGACAGGGAATCGGTGAGCAGTTCTTC
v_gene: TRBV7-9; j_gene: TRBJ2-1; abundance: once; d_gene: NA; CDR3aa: CASRQIPSSYNEQFF; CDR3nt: TGTGCCAGCAGACAAATCCCCAGCTCCTACAATGAGCAGTTCTTC
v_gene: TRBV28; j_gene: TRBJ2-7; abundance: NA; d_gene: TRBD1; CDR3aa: CASSLDLTRTGRSYEQYF; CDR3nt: TGTGCCAGCAGTTTAGACCTTACGAGGACAGGGCGCTCCTACGAGCAGTACTTC
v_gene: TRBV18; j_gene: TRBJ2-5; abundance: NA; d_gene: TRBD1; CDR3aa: CASSHGPGTGRETQYF; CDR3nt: TGTGCCAGCTCACACGGACCCGGGACAGGGCGGGAGACCCAGTACTTC
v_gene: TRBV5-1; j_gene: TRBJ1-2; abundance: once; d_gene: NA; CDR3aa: CASSATRAGYGYTF; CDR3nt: TGCGCCAGCAGCGCAACCAGGGCGGGATATGGCTACACCTTC
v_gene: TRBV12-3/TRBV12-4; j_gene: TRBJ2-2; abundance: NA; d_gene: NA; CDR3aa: CASSLRGSGELFF; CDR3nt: TGTGCCAGCAGTTTGCGGGGATCCGGGGAGCTGTTTTTT
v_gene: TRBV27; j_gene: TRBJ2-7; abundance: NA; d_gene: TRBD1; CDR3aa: CASSSPGQASYEQYF; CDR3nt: TGTGCCAGCAGTTCCCCGGGACAGGCCTCCTACGAGCAGTACTTC
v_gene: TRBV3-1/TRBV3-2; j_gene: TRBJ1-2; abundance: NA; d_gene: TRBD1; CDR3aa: CASRQGQGAHYGYTF; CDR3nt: TGTGCCAGCAGACAGGGACAGGGGGCACACTATGGCTACACCTTC
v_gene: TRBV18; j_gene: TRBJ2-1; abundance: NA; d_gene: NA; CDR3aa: CASSPVLTGGFGNEQFF; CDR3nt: TGTGCCAGCTCACCAGTATTAACAGGTGGTTTTGGTAATGAGCAGTTCTTC
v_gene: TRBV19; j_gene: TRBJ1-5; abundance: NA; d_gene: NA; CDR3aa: CASSIDFNQPQHF; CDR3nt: TGTGCCAGTAGTATAGACTTCAATCAGCCCCAGCATTTT
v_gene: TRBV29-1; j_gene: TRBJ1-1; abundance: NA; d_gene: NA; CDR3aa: CSVIRGVTEAFF; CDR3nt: TGCAGCGTCATCAGGGGAGTCACTGAAGCTTTCTTT
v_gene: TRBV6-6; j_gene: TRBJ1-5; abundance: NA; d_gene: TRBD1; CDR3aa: CASSPDRGFQPQHF; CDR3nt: TGTGCCAGCAGTCCCGACAGGGGTTTTCAGCCCCAGCATTTT
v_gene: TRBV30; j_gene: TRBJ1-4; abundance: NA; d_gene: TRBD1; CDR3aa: CAWSGDRRNEKLFF; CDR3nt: TGTGCCTGGAGTGGGGACAGGAGGAATGAAAAACTGTTTTTT
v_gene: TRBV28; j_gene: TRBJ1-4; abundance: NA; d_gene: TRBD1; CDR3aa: CASSKFLRDRGWATNEKLFF; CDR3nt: TGTGCCAGCAGCAAGTTTCTCCGGGACAGGGGGTGGGCCACTAATGAAAAACTGTTTTTT
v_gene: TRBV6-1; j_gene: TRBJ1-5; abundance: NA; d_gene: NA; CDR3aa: CASSETHRNQPQHF; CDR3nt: TGTGCCAGCAGTGAAACGCACAGGAATCAGCCCCAGCATTTT
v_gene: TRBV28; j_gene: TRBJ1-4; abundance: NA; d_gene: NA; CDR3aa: CASSFPNDREKLFF; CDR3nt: TGTGCCAGCAGTTTTCCCAACGACAGGGAAAAACTGTTTTTT